This T cell receptor beta chain was captured in a study of shared clonotypes between healthy human individuals. The V segment lost 4 bases and the J segment 3 bases; nucleotides outside the gene matches: 9. The CDR3 runs to 17 residues. Germline V gene lookup returns CDR1 SGHDT and CDR2 YYEEEE. Study findings and constraints: Naive subsets generally had larger estimated richness than memory subsets.

Method: immunoSEQ multiplex PCR; TCRdb's copy keeps in-frame clones and lacks some. The sample lists around 690,000 clones; about 90% were seen once. About this clone itself: Its antigen remains unidentified.

Sequencing was performed on memory CD8+ T cells from PBMCs. The subset is: CD45RO+ cells pooled with CCR7-negative TemRA cells. The receptor comes from a man between 18 and 35 years old in good health. Some clones in this sample may be carry-over from other donors' samples. This chain connects TRBV5-6 to TRBJ2-7; 14 positions agree with TRBD2. The CDR3 is CASSPGTSGRKFYEQYF. The CDR3 nucleotides read TGTGCCAGCAGCCCGGGGACTAGCGGGAGAAAGTTCTACGAGCAGTACTTC.